The 3 T cell receptor beta chains presented below share a single source sample, sequenced in a study of CD8 T cells in Susac syndrome. The RNA input was roughly 0.45 to 1 ug, and it was reverse transcribed with random hexamers. In TCRdb, the immunoSEQ multiplex PCR reads were re-called with MiXCR into one record per CDR3 protein. The sample carries 100,000 to 150,000 distinct CDR3 sequences, around 94% recorded once. The source material was CD8+ T cells from PBMCs. These receptors were obtained from a human donor with Susac syndrome.

The chain uses TRBV18 and TRBJ1-1; no reliable D call. Looked up from germline, CDR1 is KGHSH and CDR2 is LQKENI. The CDR3 contains 12 residues. Trimming removed 3 bases from V and 6 bases from J, with 8 bases in between. The CDR3 DNA is TGTGCCAGCTCACCGATGACGGCTGAAGCTTTCTTT. Translated, it gives CASSPMTAEAFF. The complete variable domain, with remaining parts taken from reference TRBV18 and TRBJ1-1, reads NAGVMQNPRHLVRRRGQEARLRCSPMKGHSHVYWYRQLPEEGLKFMVYLQKENIIDESGMPKERFSAEFPKEGPSILRIQQVVRGDSAAYFCASSPMTAEAFFGQGTRLTVV.

This chain connects TRBV14 to TRBJ2-4; D is unclear. From germline, CDR1 is SGHDN and CDR2 FVKESK. V lost 3 bases to trimming and J lost 6 bases, with 6 bases between them. The CDR3 extends over 12 amino acids. Written as DNA, the CDR3 is TGTGCCAGCAGCCACAATCGAAACATTCAGTACTTC. As protein: CASSHNRNIQYF.

The genes are TRBV7-9 and TRBJ2-7; 9 bases fit TRBD2. After removal of 5 bases from V and 4 bases from J, the junction contained 9 bases not matched to a gene. From germline, CDR1 is SEHNR and CDR2 FQNEAQ (reference sequence). This CDR3 is 15 amino acids long. CDR3 amino acids: CASSDLAGVVYEQYF. The CDR3 DNA follows: TGTGCCAGCAGCGACTTAGCGGGAGTAGTTTACGAGCAGTACTTC.